This TCR beta chain originates from a study of PD-1 blockade in classical Hodgkin lymphoma. This clone was seen a handful of times. All the patients suffered relapse after autologous stem cell transplantation, and brentuximab vedotin exposure differed. The CDR3 spans 17 residues. With 2 bases removed from V and 2 bases from J, the gap between germline ends came to 18 bases. Germline V gene data show CDR1 as SGHAT and CDR2 as FQNNGV. TCRdb's table, derived via immunoSEQ multiplex PCR, lists solely in-frame clones and lacks some. The data hold some 150,000 clones, with approximately 80% observed a single time.

Sequences were derived from peripheral blood mononuclear cells (PBMCs), sampled before the second cycle of nivolumab. This clonotype was sampled from a human donor with classical Hodgkin lymphoma. The chain uses TRBV11-2 and TRBJ2-5; a weak D match, TRBD2 (6 bases). The CDR3 protein is CASSLKGIAVIQETQYF. The CDR3 DNA reads as TGTGCCAGCAGCTTAAAAGGAATAGCGGTGATACAAGAGACCCAGTACTTC.